The 21 T cell receptor beta chains presented below share a single source sample, sequenced in a study of T cell changes during pregnancy in multiple sclerosis. The data were produced by immunoSEQ multiplex PCR, yet TCRdb's version contains in-frame clones alone and is incomplete. In the table there are some 64,000 clones, around 90% of which are singletons. This material consisted of peripheral blood, taken in the first trimester of pregnancy. The receptor set was obtained from a female donor in good health, enrolled as a control in a pregnancy study.

This chain joins TRBV2 and TRBJ2-5; D is unclear. Germline CDR1 reads SNHLY; CDR2 reads FYNNEI. The CDR3 covers 12 residues. V was trimmed by 5 bases and J by 2 bases, leaving 6 bases between them. The CDR3 reads CASSRRQETQYF. CDR3 nucleotide sequence: TGTGCCAGCAGTCGTAGACAAGAGACCCAGTACTTC. Full variable domain (rest looked up from reference TRBV2 and TRBJ2-5): EPEVTQTPSHQVTQMGQEVILRCVPISNHLYFYWYRQILGQKVEFLVSFYNNEISEKSEIFDDQFSVERPDGSNFTLKIRSTKLEDSAMYFCASSRRQETQYFGPGTRLLVL.

The CDR3 is CASNWGLNTEAFF. The CDR3 bases are TGTGCCAGCAACTGGGGCCTTAACACTGAAGCTTTCTTT. The chain recombines TRBV7-9 with TRBJ1-1; maybe TRBD1 (5 bases). Per the germline V gene, CDR1 is SEHNR and CDR2 is FQNEAQ (reference sequence). The CDR3 totals 13 residues. Trimming cost V 7 bases and J 2 bases, with 11 bases left between them.

The rearrangement uses TRBV28 and TRBJ2-3; D is unclear. Trimming left V 6 bases short and J 5 bases short, with 9 bases between. This CDR3 is 12 amino acids long. The germline V gene encodes CDR1 MDHEN and CDR2 SYDVKM. For the CDR3, the DNA is TGTGCCAGCAGCCTCCTAGGAGATACGCAGTATTTT. Translated: CASSLLGDTQYF.

The chain carries TRBV11-3 and TRBJ2-2, with 8 bases lining up with TRBD1. With V trimmed by 1 base and J by 5 bases, 3 bases remained unmatched. CDR3 size: 15 residues. The germline V gene encodes CDR1 SGHNT and CDR2 YENEEA. Here the CDR3 DNA reads TGTGCCAGCAGCTTAGCCAGGGGGCGGACCGGGGAGCTGTTTTTT. It is translated as CASSLARGRTGELFF.

The genes are TRBV5-1 and TRBJ2-1; the D gene is possibly TRBD1 (5 bases). V was cut by 0 bases and J by 9 bases, with 16 bases left in between. Per the germline V gene, CDR1 is SGHRS and CDR2 is YFSETQ. The CDR3 totals 15 residues. Written as DNA, the CDR3 is TGCGCCAGCAGCTTGGGGCAGGGTTTGGTGGGTGAGCAGTTCTTC. Translated: CASSLGQGLVGEQFF.

This clone was observed a handful of times. The chain is built from TRBV6-5 and TRBJ1-1; no clear D gene. The CDR3 is 11 residues long. Between the trimmed V and J ends, which lost 8 bases and 2 bases, there was a span of 6 bases. Germline V gene data show CDR1 as MNHEY and CDR2 as SVGAGI. CDR3 amino acids: CASERNTEAFF. CDR3 coding DNA: TGTGCCAGCGAGAGAAACACTGAAGCTTTCTTT.

This chain uses TRBV18 with TRBJ1-1; weak D call: TRBD1 (6 bases). Germline V CDR1 and CDR2: KGHSH, LQKENI. Trimming stripped 2 bases from V and 4 bases from J, with 14 bases between. The CDR3 length is 15 residues. CDR3 in amino acids: CASSPAGGEVTEAFF. The CDR3 region has the DNA TGTGCCAGCTCACCAGCGGGGGGCGAGGTCACTGAAGCTTTCTTT.

This chain uses TRBV19 with TRBJ2-3, with 7 bases fitting TRBD1. Germline CDR1 LNHDA, CDR2 SQIVND (reference sequence). The CDR3 sequence is 15 residues long. V was pared by 5 bases and J by 0 bases, with 5 bases of the junction left unmatched. CDR3 region: CASSLRQGSTDTQYF. The DNA for the CDR3 is TGTGCCAGTAGTCTCCGACAGGGTAGCACAGATACGCAGTATTTT.

The gene calls are TRBV2 and TRBJ2-1; 14 bases align to TRBD2. Germline-derived CDR1 and CDR2 are SNHLY and FYNNEI. With V trimmed by 5 bases and J by 1 base, 10 bases remained unmatched. CDR3 size: 19 residues. Written as DNA, the CDR3 is TGTGCCAGCAGTTCCCCGACTAGCGGGAGGGCCAATTCCTACAATGAGCAGTTCTTC. The encoded protein is CASSSPTSGRANSYNEQFF. The variable domain in full, completed from reference TRBV2 and TRBJ2-1, reads EPEVTQTPSHQVTQMGQEVILRCVPISNHLYFYWYRQILGQKVEFLVSFYNNEISEKSEIFDDQFSVERPDGSNFTLKIRSTKLEDSAMYFCASSSPTSGRANSYNEQFFGPGTRLTVL.

The gene calls are TRBV7-8 and TRBJ1-1; perhaps TRBD1 as D (6 bases). Germline assignment: CDR1 SGHVS and CDR2 FQNEAQ. This CDR3 contains 16 residues. V shed 0 bases and J shed 8 bases, with 19 bases lying between them. The DNA for the CDR3 is TGTGCCAGCAGCTTAGCGGGGTCGTCAGGGGCAAGAGAAGCTTTCTTT. It codes for CASSLAGSSGAREAFF.

The V gene is TRBV19, the J gene TRBJ1-5; D is ambiguous. In germline, CDR1 is LNHDA, CDR2 SQIVND (reference sequence). The germline V and J ends were trimmed by 6 bases and 6 bases, with 21 bases remaining between them. The CDR3 is 16 amino acids. The CDR3 nucleotides are TGTGCCAGTAGCCGGGCCTCGGGCATGGGGAGTCAGCCCCAGCATTTT. Its protein is CASSRASGMGSQPQHF. Together with reference TRBV19 and TRBJ1-5, the CDR3 gives the full variable domain: DGGITQSPKYLFRKEGQNVTLSCEQNLNHDAMYWYRQDPGQGLRLIYYSQIVNDFQKGDIAEGYSVSREKKESFPLTVTSAQKNPTAFYLCASSRASGMGSQPQHFGDGTRLSIL.

This clone is a singleton in its sample. The CDR3 spells CASSSLQGRTEAFF. In nucleotides, the CDR3 is TGTGCCAGCAGCTCATTACAGGGGAGGACTGAAGCTTTCTTT. V is TRBV11-3 and J is TRBJ1-1; 7 bases are shared with TRBD1. CDR1 and CDR2 from the germline V gene are SGHNT and YENEEA. The CDR3 is 14 residues long. Losses at the gene ends were 4 bases for V and 5 bases for J; bases not matched to a gene: 7.

The chain uses TRBV6-5 and TRBJ2-5; 7 nucleotides agree with TRBD1. Germline V gene data show CDR1 as MNHEY and CDR2 as SVGAGI. The CDR3 has 14 amino acids. V lost 0 bases, J lost 4 bases, and 2 bases stayed unmatched. CDR3 amino acids: CASSYSGDRETQYF. CDR3 bases: TGTGCCAGCAGTTACTCGGGGGACAGAGAGACCCAGTACTTC.

The chain uses TRBV5-4 and TRBJ2-2; the D gene is possibly TRBD2 (5 bases). This CDR3 is 17 amino acids long. Germline V gene lookup returns CDR1 SGHNT and CDR2 YYREEE (reference sequence). The V and J ends lost 0 bases and 6 bases respectively, with 18 bases between them. This CDR3 reads CASSLAGGAVVPGELFF. DNA for the CDR3: TGTGCCAGCAGCTTGGCCGGTGGAGCGGTGGTCCCCGGGGAGCTGTTTTTT.

The chain couples TRBV27 to TRBJ2-3, with TRBD2 identical over 11 bases. The CDR3 is 16 residues long. The germline V gene has CDR1 MNHEY and CDR2 SMNVEV (reference sequence). V lost 1 base and J lost 6; bases outside the gene matches: 6. The CDR3 nucleotides read TGTGCCAGCAGTTTATATACTAGCGGGGGCCCGGATACGCAGTATTTT. It codes for CASSLYTSGGPDTQYF.

The chain recombines TRBV2 with TRBJ2-5, with D possibly matching TRBD1 (6 bases). Germline loops: CDR1 SNHLY, CDR2 FYNNEI. V dropped 8 bases and J dropped 1 base, with 14 bases sitting between them. The CDR3 is 14 residues long. CDR3 DNA sequence: TGTGCCAGCGTACAGGGCGAGGGCCAAGAGACCCAGTACTTC. Translation gives CASVQGEGQETQYF.

This clone came up once. The chain links TRBV5-1 to TRBJ2-7; 8 bases match TRBD1. The V segment lost 0 bases and the J segment 7 bases; nucleotides outside the gene matches: 6. This CDR3 has 14 amino acids. The germline gives CDR1 SGHRS, CDR2 YFSETQ. CDR3 in DNA: TGCGCCAGCAGCTTGGCGCAGGGGGCGGAAGAGCAGTACTTC. It translates to CASSLAQGAEEQYF. Full variable domain (outside the CDR3, taken from reference TRBV5-1 and TRBJ2-7): KAGVTQTPRYLIKTRGQQVTLSCSPISGHRSVSWYQQTPGQGLQFLFEYFSETQRNKGNFPGRFSGRQFSNSRSEMNVSTLELGDSALYLCASSLAQGAEEQYFGPGTRLTVT.

This sequence joins TRBV11-2 and TRBJ1-3; D gene unclear. The V gene's germline CDR1 is SGHAT and CDR2 FQNNGV. This CDR3 has 16 residues. Trimming left V 1 base short and J 0 bases short, with 10 bases between. DNA of the CDR3: TGTGCCAGCAGCTTAGGTCTAGCAATCTCTGGAAACACCATATATTTT. This encodes CASSLGLAISGNTIYF.

The chain links TRBV7-2 to TRBJ2-5; 12 bases align to TRBD2. This CDR3 spans 15 amino acids. Trimming took 5 bases from V and 4 from J; bases not matched to a gene: 5. Germline loops: CDR1 SGHTA, CDR2 FQGNSA. CDR3 DNA sequence: TGTGCCAGCAGCCTCCTAGCGGGGGGGATAGAGACCCAGTACTTC. Translation gives CASSLLAGGIETQYF.

The chain joins TRBV19 to TRBJ1-4; the D gene is possibly TRBD1 (5 bases). The V end was cut by 5 bases, the J end by 6 bases, with 13 bases between. The CDR3 contains 14 residues. The germline V gene has CDR1 LNHDA and CDR2 SQIVND (reference sequence). The CDR3 DNA is TGTGCCAGTAGTTTAAGACAGATACATGAAAAACTGTTTTTT. This gives the protein CASSLRQIHEKLFF.

The rearrangement links TRBV5-1 to TRBJ2-7; D may be TRBD2 (6 bases). The CDR3 is made up of 14 amino acids. With 4 bases removed from V and 2 bases from J, the gap between germline ends came to 13 bases. Germline CDR1 is SGHRS and CDR2 is YFSETQ. CDR3 coding DNA: TGCGCCAGCAGCCGTGACGGAGGGGCCTACGAGCAGTACTTC. Its translation is CASSRDGGAYEQYF.